The rows below give T cell receptor beta chains drawn from one sample of a study of shared clonotypes between healthy human individuals. The repertoire was sequenced with immunoSEQ multiplex PCR; TCRdb's copy has only in-frame clones and lacks some. This table holds some 380,000 clones, around 96% found once. Sequencing was done on a sample of memory CD8+ T cells sorted from blood. Receptors were obtained from a man aged 25-40 years in good health. Each CDR3 is given with its conserved first and last residue. Fields, in order: J gene, V gene, CDR3 protein.

j_call: TRBJ2-1
v_call: TRBV18
cdr3_aa: CASSPSFTYNEQFF

j_call: TRBJ1-2
v_call: TRBV28
cdr3_aa: CASRAKTGVRLDNYGYTF

j_call: TRBJ2-7
v_call: TRBV7-9
cdr3_aa: CASSLTSGRVYEQYF

j_call: TRBJ2-5
v_call: TRBV11-2
cdr3_aa: CASRLEETQYF

j_call: TRBJ2-5
v_call: TRBV29-1
cdr3_aa: CSVTGTGGHETQYF

j_call: TRBJ1-5
v_call: TRBV10-3
cdr3_aa: CAISGQESGQPQHF

j_call: TRBJ2-5
v_call: TRBV28
cdr3_aa: CASIRGSGRSQETQYF

j_call: TRBJ2-2
v_call: TRBV7-9
cdr3_aa: CASSIRLAPNTGELFF

j_call: TRBJ2-5
v_call: TRBV11-2
cdr3_aa: CASSLIGEGHAETQYF

j_call: TRBJ2-7
v_call: TRBV9
cdr3_aa: CASSVDPGYEQYF

j_call: TRBJ2-5
v_call: TRBV7-9
cdr3_aa: CASSLEREKTQYF

j_call: TRBJ2-7
v_call: TRBV11-1
cdr3_aa: CASSLGAGSYEQYF

j_call: TRBJ2-1
v_call: TRBV7-7
cdr3_aa: CASSLAGGYNEQFF

j_call: TRBJ2-1
v_call: TRBV12-5
cdr3_aa: CASGKGTSLIVDNEQFF

j_call: TRBJ1-3
v_call: TRBV2
cdr3_aa: CASTTITGNTIYF

j_call: TRBJ2-5
v_call: TRBV6-1
cdr3_aa: CASSGLYQETQYF

j_call: TRBJ2-3
v_call: TRBV7-9
cdr3_aa: CASSLMTSDTQYF

j_call: TRBJ2-1
v_call: TRBV5-4
cdr3_aa: CASSSSGRVYNEQFF

j_call: TRBJ2-3
v_call: TRBV5-1
cdr3_aa: CASGAHLGSGRTQYF

j_call: TRBJ2-1
v_call: TRBV7-9
cdr3_aa: CASSLEGRVAEQFF

j_call: TRBJ2-7
v_call: TRBV5-6
cdr3_aa: CASSLWGGRAPYEQYF

j_call: TRBJ2-3
v_call: TRBV13
cdr3_aa: CASSQTSSLFTDTQYF

j_call: TRBJ1-1
v_call: TRBV29-1
cdr3_aa: CSVEPKANTEAFF

j_call: TRBJ1-6
v_call: TRBV7-9
cdr3_aa: CASTRDRSNSPLHF

j_call: TRBJ2-1
v_call: TRBV19
cdr3_aa: CASSPGTSGRVHNEQFF

j_call: TRBJ1-5
v_call: TRBV6-1
cdr3_aa: CASSEAGQINQPQHF

j_call: TRBJ2-5
v_call: TRBV20-1
cdr3_aa: CSAGFVETQYF

j_call: TRBJ1-1
v_call: TRBV6-5
cdr3_aa: CASTRHGDTEAFF

j_call: TRBJ1-3
v_call: TRBV28
cdr3_aa: CASSFSRRGAGNTIYF

j_call: TRBJ2-3
v_call: TRBV2
cdr3_aa: CASRRAGGLDTQYF

j_call: TRBJ1-5
v_call: TRBV7-9
cdr3_aa: CASSSDREVNQPQHF

j_call: TRBJ2-2
v_call: TRBV6-4
cdr3_aa: CASDFSTYGGELFF

j_call: TRBJ1-2
v_call: TRBV4-1
cdr3_aa: CASSQDRGYGYTF

j_call: TRBJ2-7
v_call: TRBV27
cdr3_aa: CASSLYRQIPYEQYF

j_call: TRBJ2-1
v_call: TRBV5-4
cdr3_aa: CASSWDVGTEQFF

j_call: TRBJ2-4
v_call: TRBV18
cdr3_aa: CASSPGLAGVGKNIQYF

j_call: TRBJ1-3
v_call: TRBV5-6
cdr3_aa: CASSLLNLSGNTIYF

j_call: TRBJ1-2
v_call: TRBV5-4
cdr3_aa: CASSFRGVWGYTF

j_call: TRBJ2-3
v_call: TRBV9
cdr3_aa: CASSDRGTDTQYF

j_call: TRBJ2-1
v_call: TRBV7-2
cdr3_aa: CASSGGPGFYNEQFF

j_call: TRBJ2-7
v_call: TRBV28
cdr3_aa: CASSRQQVYEQYF

j_call: TRBJ2-7
v_call: TRBV7-9
cdr3_aa: CASSFGTGGKEQYF

j_call: TRBJ2-1
v_call: TRBV29-1
cdr3_aa: CSVAKRLAEYNEQFF

j_call: TRBJ1-2
v_call: TRBV20-1
cdr3_aa: CSARDRYGYTF

j_call: TRBJ2-7
v_call: TRBV28
cdr3_aa: CASRVGGSYEQYF

j_call: TRBJ1-4
v_call: TRBV6-1
cdr3_aa: CASRRSEKLFF

j_call: TRBJ2-7
v_call: TRBV6-5
cdr3_aa: CASSYGTSGVYEQYF

j_call: TRBJ2-2
v_call: TRBV28
cdr3_aa: CASSLVAGELFF

j_call: TRBJ2-7
v_call: TRBV21-1
cdr3_aa: CASSKGPAGGDEQYF

j_call: TRBJ2-7
v_call: TRBV5-1
cdr3_aa: CASSLGYEQYF